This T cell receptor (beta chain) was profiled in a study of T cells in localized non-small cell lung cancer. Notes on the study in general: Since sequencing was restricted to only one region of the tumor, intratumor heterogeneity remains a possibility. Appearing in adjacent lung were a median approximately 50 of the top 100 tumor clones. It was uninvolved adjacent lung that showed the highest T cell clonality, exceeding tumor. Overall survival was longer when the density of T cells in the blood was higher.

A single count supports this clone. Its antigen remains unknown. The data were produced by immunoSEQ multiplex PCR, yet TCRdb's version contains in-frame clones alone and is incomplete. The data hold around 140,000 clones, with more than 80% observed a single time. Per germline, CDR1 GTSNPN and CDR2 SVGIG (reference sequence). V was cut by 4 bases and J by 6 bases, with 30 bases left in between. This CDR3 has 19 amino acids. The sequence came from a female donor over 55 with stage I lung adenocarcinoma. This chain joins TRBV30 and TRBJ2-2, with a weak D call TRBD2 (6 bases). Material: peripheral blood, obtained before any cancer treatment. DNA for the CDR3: TGTGCCTGGAATGCGAACCTAGCGAGAGATCCCGCGAGGGCCGGGGAGCTGTTTTTT. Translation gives CAWNANLARDPARAGELFF.